A single sample is the source of the 5 T cell receptor beta chains below, sequenced in a study of blood T cells in healthy people across ages. A sample-barcoded 5' primer and a J-beta primer mix were used in a second PCR of about 6 to 12 cycles. MiXCR was run by TCRdb on the 5' RACE reads, yielding one entry per CDR3 protein. The sample yields some 290,000 distinct CDR3 sequences, roughly 29% seen once. Sample: blood. Receptors originate from a woman in her sixties or seventies in good health.

This clonotype is medium-sized by share. This chain joins TRBV7-9 and TRBJ1-4; the match to TRBD1 covers 8 bases. Germline CDR1 and CDR2: SEHNR and FQNEAQ (reference sequence). V dropped 2 bases and J dropped 8; count of bases not matched to a gene: 7. The CDR3 is 15 residues long. The CDR3 nucleotides read TGTGCCAGCAGCTTATCGGACAGGGAGGGCGAAAAACTGTTTTTT. Residues: CASSLSDREGEKLFF.

This clonotype has at least ten counts. The CDR3 region is CASSEGETQYF. The CDR3 nucleotides read TGTGCCAGCAGTGAAGGGGAGACCCAGTACTTC. The rearrangement uses TRBV6-1 and TRBJ2-5; D ambiguous. The CDR3 is 11 amino acids. The V gene's germline CDR1 is MNHNS and CDR2 SASEGT. V was cut by 1 base and J by 5 bases, with 2 bases left in between.

The chain carries TRBV29-1 and TRBJ2-1; no reliable D call. With 1 base removed from V and 8 bases from J, the gap between germline ends came to 15 bases. This CDR3 contains 14 residues. The germline V gene has CDR1 SQVTM and CDR2 ANQGSEA. CDR3 in amino acids: CSVEVHTTGYEQFF. DNA for the CDR3: TGCAGCGTTGAAGTCCACACAACGGGCTATGAGCAGTTCTTC.

As DNA, the CDR3 is TGTGCCAGCAGAACCGGACAGAGCCCGGCTTTCTTT. Translation gives CASRTGQSPAFF. This chain uses TRBV6-1 with TRBJ1-1; D may be TRBD1 (6 bases). Germline lookup yields CDR1 MNHNS and CDR2 SASEGT. The CDR3 covers 12 residues. Between the trimmed V and J ends, which lost 6 bases and 11 bases, there was a span of 16 bases.

This clonotype was seen a few times. The rearrangement links TRBV6-1 to TRBJ2-6; possible D gene TRBD1, 6 bases. CDR3 length: 17 amino acids. Germline loops: CDR1 MNHNS, CDR2 SASEGT. Between the trimmed V and J ends, which lost 6 bases and 0 bases, there was a span of 15 bases. The CDR3 is CASSSVTGRSGANVLTF. The CDR3 DNA reads TGTGCCAGCAGCTCCGTGACAGGCCGCTCTGGGGCCAACGTCCTGACTTTC.